This T cell receptor (beta chain) was sequenced for a study of beta chain features in type 1 diabetes. Study background: Similarity in age, gender and cell yields was seen between patients and healthy donors. In all, approximately 100,000,000 sorted cells from all samples were analyzed.

With 7 bases removed from V and 0 bases from J, the gap between germline ends came to 12 bases. This CDR3 region has 15 residues. Germline CDR1 and CDR2: MDHEN and SYDVKM. General observations from the study: Naive, central memory and Treg TCRB repertoires seemed to resemble each other more closely in patients than they did in healthy donors.

Expressed TCRB transcripts got sequenced, as all isolated RNA was reverse transcribed. The data were produced by immunoSEQ multiplex PCR, yet TCRdb's version contains in-frame clones alone and is incomplete. The sample has fewer than 200,000 clones; about an eighth are singletons. Details on this clone: Its cognate antigen is unknown.

The receptor's source is a young woman in good health. V and J are TRBV28 and TRBJ1-4, with a weak D call TRBD1 (6 bases). The source material was central memory CD4+ T cells from blood. The CDR3 nucleotides read TGTGCCAGCAACCGGGGGGCAGCAACTAATGAAAAACTGTTTTTT. As protein: CASNRGAATNEKLFF.